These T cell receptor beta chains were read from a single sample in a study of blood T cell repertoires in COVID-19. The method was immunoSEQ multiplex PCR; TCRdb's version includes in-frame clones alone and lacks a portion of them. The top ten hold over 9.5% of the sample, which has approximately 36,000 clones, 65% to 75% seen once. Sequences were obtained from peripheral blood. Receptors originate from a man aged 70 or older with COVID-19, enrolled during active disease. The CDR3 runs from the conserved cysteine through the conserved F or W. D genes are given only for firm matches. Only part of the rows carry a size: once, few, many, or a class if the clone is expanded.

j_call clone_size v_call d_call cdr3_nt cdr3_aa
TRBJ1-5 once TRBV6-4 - TGTGCCAGCAGCTTCGACAGTGGTCAGCCCCAGCATTTT CASSFDSGQPQHF
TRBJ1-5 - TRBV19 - TGTGCCAGTAGTATAAACAGACTAAGCAATCAGCCCCAGCATTTT CASSINRLSNQPQHF
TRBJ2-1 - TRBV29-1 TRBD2 TGCAGCGTTCTAAGCGGGGGCTACAATGAGCAGTTCTTC CSVLSGGYNEQFF
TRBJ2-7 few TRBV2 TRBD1 TGTGCCACGTCCGGGACAGGGGGTATCGAGCAGTACTTC CATSGTGGIEQYF
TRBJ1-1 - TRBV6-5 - TGTGCCAGCATAAGAGGGCTAGGGAACACTGAAGCTTTCTTT CASIRGLGNTEAFF
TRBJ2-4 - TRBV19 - TGTGCCAGTAGTACCGCGAGGGCCAAAAACATTCAGTACTTC CASSTARAKNIQYF
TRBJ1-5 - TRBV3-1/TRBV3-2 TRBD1 TGTGCCAGCAGCCAAGACCGGACAGGGGTCGGATTTTCCCAGCATTTT CASSQDRTGVGFSQHF
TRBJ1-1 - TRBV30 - TGTGCCTGGAGCCCTTCACCCACAGGGTTCGGAGAAGCTTTCTTT CAWSPSPTGFGEAFF
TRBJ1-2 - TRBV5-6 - TGTGCCAGCAGCTTCGGGGCTAACTATGGCTACACCTTC CASSFGANYGYTF
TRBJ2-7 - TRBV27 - TGTGCCAGCAGTTTCCGGCTAGCGAAGATGAGCGAGCAGTACTTC CASSFRLAKMSEQYF
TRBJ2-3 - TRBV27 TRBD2 TGTGCCAGCAGTTTATCACGAAGATTAGCTAGCGGGAGTGATACGCAGTATTTT CASSLSRRLASGSDTQYF
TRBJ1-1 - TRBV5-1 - TGCGCCAGCAGCCCACGACAGGAGGTCACTGAAGCTTTCTTT CASSPRQEVTEAFF
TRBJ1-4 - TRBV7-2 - TGTGCCAGCAGGGCGACAGTCACAACTAATGAAAAACTGTTTTTT CASRATVTTNEKLFF
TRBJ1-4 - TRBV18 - TGTGCCAGCTCACCACCGGGGGTAAAGTGGGGGCTTCGTGAAAAACTGTTTTTT CASSPPGVKWGLREKLFF
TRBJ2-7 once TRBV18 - TGTGCCAGCTCACCACCGGTTTACAGCTCCTACGAGCAGTACTTC CASSPPVYSSYEQYF
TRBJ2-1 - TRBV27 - TGTGCCAGCAGTGCCCGACTAGTCCGCTTTTTTAATGAGCAGTTCTTC CASSARLVRFFNEQFF
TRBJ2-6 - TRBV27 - TGTGCCAGCAGTTTACGGGACTTACAATCCGGCGTCCTGACTTTC CASSLRDLQSGVLTF
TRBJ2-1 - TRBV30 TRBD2 TGTGCCTGGAGCGGACTAGCGGGGGGTTCGGGTGAGCAGTTCTTC CAWSGLAGGSGEQFF
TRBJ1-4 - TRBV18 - TGTGCCAGCTCACCACGGCAGCGGGAGGGCGAAAAACTGTTTTTT CASSPRQREGEKLFF
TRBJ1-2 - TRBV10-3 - TGTGCCATCGGAGAAAGCGGCTATGGCTACACCTTC CAIGESGYGYTF
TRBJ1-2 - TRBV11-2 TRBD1 TGTGCCAGCAGCTCACAGGGGTTCTATGGCTACACCTTC CASSSQGFYGYTF
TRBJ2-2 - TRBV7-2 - TGTGCCAGCAGCTTGAAAGTACAACAAAGTAGCGCCGGGGAGCTGTTTTTT CASSLKVQQSSAGELFF
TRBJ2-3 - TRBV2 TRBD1 TGTGCCAGCAGAAAACAGGGGGTGCGTGGCACAGATACGCAGTATTTT CASRKQGVRGTDTQYF
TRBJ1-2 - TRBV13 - TGTGCCAGCAGCTCCCTCGGGGGCTACACCTTC CASSSLGGYTF
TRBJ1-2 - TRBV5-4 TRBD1 TGTGCCAGCAGCTTGGTTAGCAGGGGGGACTATGGCTACACCTTC CASSLVSRGDYGYTF
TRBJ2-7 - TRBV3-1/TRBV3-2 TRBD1 TGTGCCAGCAGCCGGGACAGAGATAACTCCTACGAGCAGTACTTC CASSRDRDNSYEQYF
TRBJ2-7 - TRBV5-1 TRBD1 TGCGCCAGCAAAAGAGGACAGGGGGCCGACGAGCAGTACTTC CASKRGQGADEQYF
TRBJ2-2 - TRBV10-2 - TGCGCCAGCAGTGACTGGGGACTGGACACCGGGGAGCTGTTTTTT CASSDWGLDTGELFF
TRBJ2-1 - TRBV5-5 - TGTGCCAGCAGCTTTGACACCAATGAGCAGTTCTTC CASSFDTNEQFF
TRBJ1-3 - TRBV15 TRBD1 TGTGCCACCAGCAGAGATCTGGGACAGGGATGGTATGGAAACACCATATATTTT CATSRDLGQGWYGNTIYF
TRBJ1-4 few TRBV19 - TGTGCCAGTAGTATATGGCAGGATAATGAAAAACTGTTTTTT CASSIWQDNEKLFF
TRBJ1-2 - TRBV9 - TGTGCCAGCAGCCCACCGGGCTATGGCTACACCTTC CASSPPGYGYTF
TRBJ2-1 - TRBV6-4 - TGTGCCAGCAGTGACTCTGACAGGTTACAGTTCTTC CASSDSDRLQFF
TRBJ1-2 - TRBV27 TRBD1 TGTGCCAGCAGTTTATCGAGACAGGGATATGGCTACACCTTC CASSLSRQGYGYTF
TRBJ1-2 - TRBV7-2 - TGTGCCAGCATCGTACAGGGTGGTGGCTACACCTTC CASIVQGGGYTF
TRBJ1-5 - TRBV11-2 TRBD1 TGTGCCAGCAGCTTAGGCAGGGGGCCGTTGCAGCCCCAGCATTTT CASSLGRGPLQPQHF
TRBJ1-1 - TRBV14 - TGTGCCAGCAGCCATGAGGGTCGGGGAACTGAAGCTTTCTTT CASSHEGRGTEAFF
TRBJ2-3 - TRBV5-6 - TGTGCCAGCAGCTTTGAGTCTCAGGCGCCCCGGCAGTATTTT CASSFESQAPRQYF
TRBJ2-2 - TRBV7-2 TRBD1 TGTGCCAGCAGTCGACAGGGCAGTAACACCGGGGAGCTGTTTTTT CASSRQGSNTGELFF
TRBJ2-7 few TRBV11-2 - TGTGCCAGCAGCTTAAGAACCAGGGGTGGAGTCTCCTACGAGCAGTACTTC CASSLRTRGGVSYEQYF
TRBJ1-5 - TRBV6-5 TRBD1 TGTGCCAGCAGTTACTCCGGACAGGGTTCTCAGCCCCAGCATTTT CASSYSGQGSQPQHF
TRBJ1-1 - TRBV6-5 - TGTGCCAGCAGTTACTCCGGGGTCGGAAACACTGAAGCTTTCTTT CASSYSGVGNTEAFF
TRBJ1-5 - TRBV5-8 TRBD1 TGTGCCAGCAGCTTGGGGACAGGGAATAGGAATCAGCCCCAGCATTTT CASSLGTGNRNQPQHF
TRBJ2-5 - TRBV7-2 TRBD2 TGTGCCAGCAGCTTAGAAGTACTAGCGGGGCTAGGGACCCAGTACTTC CASSLEVLAGLGTQYF
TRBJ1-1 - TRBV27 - TGTGCCAGCAGTTTGAGGCAGGGTGGGGCTGAAGCTTTCTTT CASSLRQGGAEAFF
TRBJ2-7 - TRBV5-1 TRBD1 TGCGCCAGCAGCTCGGGGACAGGTGGATACGAGCAGTACTTC CASSSGTGGYEQYF
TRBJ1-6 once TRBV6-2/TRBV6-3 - TGTGCCAGCAGTTACATGGCCGGGGGTTCACCCCTCCACTTT CASSYMAGGSPLHF
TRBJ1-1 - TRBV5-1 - TGCGCCAGCAGCTTGCAGGGGCCCACTGAAGCTTTCTTT CASSLQGPTEAFF
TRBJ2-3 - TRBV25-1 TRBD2 TGTGCCAGCAGTCCCCTGGCGGGAGGCCACACAGATACGCAGTATTTT CASSPLAGGHTDTQYF
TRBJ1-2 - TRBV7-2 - TGTGCCAGCAGCCTGGCTCCCTATGGCTACACCTTC CASSLAPYGYTF
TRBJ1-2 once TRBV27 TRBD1 TGTGCCAGCAGTCCAACAGGGGGCTTTGGCTACACCTTC CASSPTGGFGYTF
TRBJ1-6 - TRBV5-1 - TGCGCCAGCAGCGCCGAGGGGGGGATAGGTTCACCCCTCCACTTT CASSAEGGIGSPLHF
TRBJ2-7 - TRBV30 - TGTGCCTGGGCTACAGGGACCTCCTCCTACGAGCAGTACTTC CAWATGTSSYEQYF
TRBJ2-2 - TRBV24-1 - TGTGCCACCAGTGTAGGCAGGCGAAACACCGGGGAGCTGTTTTTT CATSVGRRNTGELFF
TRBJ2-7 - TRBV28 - TGTGCCAGCAGTTATTGGGGGCTCCGGCATAGCGGGCTTCTCTACGAGCAGTACTTC CASSYWGLRHSGLLYEQYF
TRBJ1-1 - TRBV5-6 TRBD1 TGTGCCAGCAGCCGCCGGACAGGGATAACTTTCTTT CASSRRTGITFF
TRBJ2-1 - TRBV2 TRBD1 TGTGCCCTGAAATCCGATCTAACAGGGGCTCATGAGCAGTTCTTC CALKSDLTGAHEQFF
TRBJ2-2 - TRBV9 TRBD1 TGTGCCAGCCGGACAGGTAACACCGGGGAGCTGTTTTTT CASRTGNTGELFF
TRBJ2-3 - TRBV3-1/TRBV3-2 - TGTGCCAGCAGCCAGGGGCTCCTCGACACAGATACGCAGTATTTT CASSQGLLDTDTQYF